This T cell receptor (beta chain) was recovered during a study of blood T cell repertoires in COVID-19. The germline V and J ends were trimmed by 1 base and 5 bases, with 12 bases remaining between them. Germline CDR1 reads SGDLS; CDR2 reads YYNGEE. This CDR3 region has 14 residues. Generated by immunoSEQ multiplex PCR, the TCRdb table keeps only in-frame clones and is missing some. The data show about 100,000 clones, roughly 92% seen once. V usage is TRBV9 and J usage is TRBJ1-1; D is ambiguous. This clonotype was obtained from a man between 65 and 80 years old with acute or convalescent COVID-19. The sample taken for sequencing was peripheral blood. CDR3 amino acids: CASSVSGGFTEAFF. CDR3 bases: TGTGCCAGCAGCGTAAGTGGAGGGTTTACTGAAGCTTTCTTT.